These 21 T cell receptor beta chains were sequenced from one sample in a study of cytotoxic CD8 clonotypes in ibrutinib-treated CLL. Measured with immunoSEQ multiplex PCR; TCRdb has only the in-frame clones, and not every one. This table has about 310,000 clones, roughly 80% appearing once. This material consisted of PBMCs, taken before ibrutinib treatment. Receptors originate from a human donor with chronic lymphocytic leukemia.

The CDR3 here is CASLERDFATDTQYF. CDR3 coding DNA: TGCGCCAGCCTAGAACGAGATTTCGCCACAGATACGCAGTATTTT. V usage is TRBV5-1 and J usage is TRBJ2-3; D gene ambiguous. Trimming left V 7 bases short and J 2 bases short, with 17 bases between. Germline assignment: CDR1 SGHRS and CDR2 YFSETQ. The CDR3 runs 15 residues.

The CDR3 sequence: CAISQTGTSNEQFF. DNA of the CDR3: TGTGCCATCAGTCAGACAGGGACTAGCAATGAGCAGTTCTTC. The rearrangement uses TRBV10-3 and TRBJ2-1; a weak D match, TRBD2 (8 bases). V lost 5 bases and J 6 bases, leaving 14 bases between the germline ends. Germline CDR1 reads ENHRY; CDR2 reads SYGVKD. This CDR3 region has 14 residues.

The chain combines TRBV27 with TRBJ1-3; D might be TRBD1 (5 bases). The V end lost 0 bases, the J end lost 0 bases, and 9 bases lay between the germline ends. From germline, CDR1 is MNHEY and CDR2 SMNVEV (reference sequence). The CDR3 runs 16 residues. The CDR3 is CASSLSRGYSGNTIYF. Written as DNA, the CDR3 is TGTGCCAGCAGTTTATCGAGGGGCTACTCTGGAAACACCATATATTTT.

This clone was detected once. The chain couples TRBV4-3 to TRBJ2-1; D not certain. The CDR3 runs 16 residues. Trimming removed 0 bases at V and 0 bases at J, with 9 bases between. CDR1 LGHNA and CDR2 YSLEER come from the germline V gene. The DNA of the CDR3 is TGCGCCAGCAGCCAAGACACTCGGAGCTCCTACAATGAGCAGTTCTTC. The encoded protein is CASSQDTRSSYNEQFF.

This clone came up a few times. The gene calls are TRBV30 and TRBJ2-1; TRBD2 matches 10 bases. The V segment lost 0 bases and the J segment 4 bases; nucleotides outside the gene matches: 6. Germline CDR1 and CDR2: GTSNPN and SVGIG (reference sequence). The CDR3 is 16 amino acids. This CDR3 reads CAWSVVGLAVYNEQFF. The CDR3 DNA reads TGTGCCTGGAGTGTTGTCGGACTAGCGGTGTACAATGAGCAGTTCTTC.

The chain carries TRBV5-4 and TRBJ1-5, with D maybe TRBD1 (5 bases). The ends were cut back, 4 bases at V and 13 bases at J, with 27 bases in the middle. Per germline, CDR1 SGHNT and CDR2 YYREEE (reference sequence). The CDR3 is made up of 16 amino acids. In nucleotides, the CDR3 is TGTGCCAGCAGCCCGGGGACGGATACGGCCGTGGGGGGACAGCATTTT. Its protein product is CASSPGTDTAVGGQHF.

The V and J genes are TRBV14 and TRBJ2-1; 9 bases are shared with TRBD2. Germline V CDR1 and CDR2: SGHDN, FVKESK. CDR3 length equals 17 residues. The V and J ends lost 0 bases and 8 bases, in that order; junction bases with no gene match: 11. CDR3 sequence (DNA): TGTGCCAGCAGCCAAGATTGGCCTGCGGGAGGGCTCTATGAGCAGTTCTTC. Translated, it gives CASSQDWPAGGLYEQFF.

The rearrangement uses TRBV7-7 and TRBJ2-2; either TRBD1 or TRBD2 may fit D (5 bases each). Germline loops: CDR1 SSHAT, CDR2 FNYEAQ (reference sequence). The CDR3 extends over 15 amino acids. The V and J ends lost 2 bases and 7 bases respectively, with 14 bases between them. CDR3 nucleotides: TGTGCCAGCAGCTTAATTCAGGGCGGGCACGGGGAGCTGTTTTTT. Its translation: CASSLIQGGHGELFF.

This clone appeared a single time. V and J are TRBV6-5 and TRBJ1-2, with 7 nucleotides matching TRBD1. CDR1 and CDR2 (germline): MNHEY, SVGAGI. V shed 6 bases, J shed 8 bases, and the junction held 9 bases outside the gene matches. The length of the CDR3 is 13 residues. The CDR3: CASRQTTGSGYTF. The DNA for the CDR3 is TGTGCCAGCAGACAGACGACAGGGAGCGGCTACACCTTC.

In its sample, this clone was seen once. The chain recombines TRBV4-1 with TRBJ1-2, with D unclear. Per the germline V gene, CDR1 is MGHRA and CDR2 is YSYEKL. This CDR3 contains 15 residues. V gave up 0 bases and J gave up 8 bases, with 16 bases separating them. CDR3 in DNA: TGCGCCAGCAGCCAAGATTCCCCGGGATCCGGGGGCTACACCTTC. Amino acids: CASSQDSPGSGGYTF.

J is TRBJ1-2 and V is TRBV20-1; 8 bases map to TRBD1. V lost 6 bases, J lost 12 bases, and 9 bases stayed unmatched. The CDR3 has 11 residues. Germline assignment: CDR1 DFQATT and CDR2 SNEGSKA (reference sequence). The CDR3 nucleotides are TGCAGTGCCAGTTATGACAGGGGAAACACCTTC. This sequence encodes CSASYDRGNTF.

The chain combines TRBV5-1 with TRBJ2-7; D could derive from TRBD1 or TRBD2 (5 bases each). This CDR3 comprises 16 residues. V lost 4 bases, J lost 4 bases, and 21 bases lay in between. Germline V lookup: CDR1 SGHRS, CDR2 YFSETQ. In DNA form, the CDR3 reads TGCGCCAGCAGCCCCATGGTCGGGGCCGGCCATTACGAGCAGTACTTC. Translated, it gives CASSPMVGAGHYEQYF. The whole variable domain, filled in from reference TRBV5-1 and TRBJ2-7, reads KAGVTQTPRYLIKTRGQQVTLSCSPISGHRSVSWYQQTPGQGLQFLFEYFSETQRNKGNFPGRFSGRQFSNSRSEMNVSTLELGDSALYLCASSPMVGAGHYEQYFGPGTRLTVT.

The chain joins TRBV5-1 to TRBJ2-1; no firm D call. This CDR3 spans 13 amino acids. V was clipped by 5 bases and J by 7 bases, with 13 bases between them. CDR1 and CDR2 (germline): SGHRS, YFSETQ. CDR3 region: CASSIGWQNEQFF. The CDR3 coding sequence is TGCGCCAGCAGTATTGGGTGGCAGAATGAGCAGTTCTTC.

The chain is built from TRBV2 and TRBJ1-1; D gene uncertain. Trimming shortened V by 0 bases and J by 7 bases, and 6 bases separated the two germline ends. The germline V gene has CDR1 SNHLY and CDR2 FYNNEI. The CDR3 extends over 12 amino acids. In DNA form, the CDR3 reads TGTGCCAGCAGTGAAGCACGGGATGAAGCTTTCTTT. Translating gives CASSEARDEAFF.

The chain uses TRBV6-5 and TRBJ2-5; D is unclear. CDR1 is MNHEY, CDR2 SVGAGI, per germline. The ends were cut back, 0 bases at V and 2 bases at J, with 7 bases in the middle. The CDR3 runs to 14 residues. The CDR3 region is CASSYSRGQETQYF. In DNA, the CDR3 is TGTGCCAGCAGTTACTCGCGCGGACAAGAGACCCAGTACTTC.

The V gene is TRBV9, the J gene TRBJ1-1, with a tentative D call TRBD1 (5 bases). The CDR3 is 15 residues long. V was cut by 0 bases and J by 0 bases, with 9 bases left in between. Germline-derived CDR1 and CDR2 are SGDLS and YYNGEE. In DNA form, the CDR3 reads TGTGCCAGCAGCGTAGACGGGGGGATGAACACTGAAGCTTTCTTT. Translating it yields CASSVDGGMNTEAFF.

The rearrangement links TRBV6-1 to TRBJ2-2, with D perhaps matching TRBD1 (6 bases). This CDR3 spans 13 amino acids. Germline loops: CDR1 MNHNS, CDR2 SASEGT. Trimming stripped 9 bases from V and 4 bases from J, with 12 bases between. CDR3 sequence (DNA): TGTGCCAGTCACAGGGAATTCACCGGGGAGCTGTTTTTT. It specifies CASHREFTGELFF.

The chain links TRBV5-1 to TRBJ1-2; no reliable D call. This CDR3 contains 15 residues. V lost 4 bases and J 5 bases, leaving 18 bases between the germline ends. Germline-derived CDR1 and CDR2 are SGHRS and YFSETQ. The CDR3 is CASSPSDTREYGYTF. CDR3 coding DNA: TGCGCCAGCAGCCCCAGTGACACTAGGGAGTATGGCTACACCTTC.

The chain employs TRBV27 and TRBJ2-2; 9 bases map to TRBD2. Germline V gives CDR1 MNHEY, CDR2 SMNVEV (reference sequence). The CDR3 totals 16 residues. V trimming: 6 bases; J trimming: 3 bases; junction bases outside the gene matches: 8. DNA for the CDR3: TGTGCCAGCAGATCGCGGAGCGGGAGGTACACCGGGGAGCTGTTTTTT. Encoded protein: CASRSRSGRYTGELFF.

V and J are TRBV11-3 and TRBJ2-2; D gene unclear. Trimming removed 8 bases from V and 7 bases from J, with 14 bases in between. CDR3 size: 13 residues. Germline CDR1 SGHNT, CDR2 YENEEA. CDR3 protein: CASGDPQIGELFF. The CDR3 DNA reads as TGTGCCAGCGGGGATCCCCAGATCGGGGAGCTGTTTTTT.

The rearrangement joins TRBV30 to TRBJ2-7; TRBD2 matches at 13 bases. With 7 bases clipped from V and 5 bases from J, the junction kept 14 bases outside the gene matches. CDR1 GTSNPN and CDR2 SVGIG come from the germline V gene (reference sequence). This CDR3 has 16 residues. The CDR3 DNA reads TGTGCCTCGGGGAGAATTACTAGCGGGAGGGCTGACGAGCAGTACTTC. Encoded protein: CASGRITSGRADEQYF.